This TCR beta chain was recorded in a study of low-dose radiotherapy and immunotherapy resistance in tumors. On the study more broadly: Treatment consisted of nivolumab 240 mg every two weeks and ipilimumab 1 mg/kg every six weeks, given intravenously to patients.

This clonotype was seen at least ten times. Time point specified: after trial treatment. Treatment defined: LDRT plus nivolumab, ipilimumab, low-dose cyclophosphamide and aspirin (RACIN trial). Low-dose radiotherapy and low-dose cyclophosphamide, together with aspirin, ipilimumab and nivolumab, were given to donors. The V gene lost 1 base and the J gene lost 4 bases, with 10 bases spanning the gap. The CDR3 runs to 15 residues. With TRAV- and TRBV-specific primers, first-strand cDNA was made, covering the alpha and beta chains. A 20-cycle PCR with a constant-region primer and V-primer adapter amplified TCRs. Through in vitro transcription, the mRNA that had been isolated was amplified. TCRdb re-derived calls from the reads in MiXCR, one entry per CDR3 protein. The profile shows nearly 60,000 distinct CDR3 sequences, about 23% of them singletons.

The chain recombines TRBV12-3 or TRBV12-4 with TRBJ2-2, with D possibly matching TRBD2 (6 bases). This receptor was obtained from a male donor with prostate cancer. Sequencing was performed on PBMCs, taken after low-dose radiotherapy plus immunotherapy. The CDR3 region is CASSLGLGGTGELFF. In DNA, the CDR3 is TGTGCCAGCAGTTTAGGGCTGGGAGGCACCGGGGAGCTGTTTTTT.